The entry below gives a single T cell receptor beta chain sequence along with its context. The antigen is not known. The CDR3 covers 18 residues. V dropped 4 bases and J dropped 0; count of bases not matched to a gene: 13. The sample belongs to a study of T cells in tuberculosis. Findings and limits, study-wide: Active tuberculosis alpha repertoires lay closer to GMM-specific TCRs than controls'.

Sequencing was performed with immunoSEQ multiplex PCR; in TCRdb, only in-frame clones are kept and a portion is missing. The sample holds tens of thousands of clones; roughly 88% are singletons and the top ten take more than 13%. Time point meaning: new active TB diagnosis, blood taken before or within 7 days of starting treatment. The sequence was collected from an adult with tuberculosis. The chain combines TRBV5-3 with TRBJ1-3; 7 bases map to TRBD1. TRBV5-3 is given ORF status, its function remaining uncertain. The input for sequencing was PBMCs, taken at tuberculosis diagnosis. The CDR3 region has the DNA TGTGCCAGAAGCGCGACAGGGTCCCCGTATTCCTCTGGAAACACCATATATTTT. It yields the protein CARSATGSPYSSGNTIYF.